This record looks at one TCR beta chain sequence and its context. Its target is not known. Libraries were prepared by immunoSEQ multiplex PCR; TCRdb keeps only in-frame clonotypes and omits some of them. The data show 65,000 to 80,000 clones, 96% seen once. Stated time point: recipient sample about 28 days before transplant, after cytoreduction. These data are taken from a study of T cell clonotyping in hematopoietic cell transplantation. The germline CDR1 and CDR2 sequences are SQVTM and ANQGSEA. Trimming left V 3 bases short and J 4 bases short, with 12 bases between. This CDR3 is built from 13 residues. General study findings and limits: Pathologically expanded recipient clonotypes increased progressively from day 30 to day 180 as diversity fell. No sorting was done, leaving CD4 and CD8 contributions mixed.

The TCR was taken from a woman aged 45-65 years with acute myeloid leukemia. Some clones in this sample may be carry-over from other donors' samples. The starting material was peripheral blood mononuclear cells, obtained before stem cell transplant. This chain joins TRBV29-1 and TRBJ1-1; D is uncertain. The CDR3 protein is CSVDKVLGTEAFF. CDR3 nucleotide sequence: TGCAGCGTTGATAAGGTTCTGGGCACTGAAGCTTTCTTT.